This TCR beta chain comes out of a study of regulatory T cells in long-lasting Graves disease. Points on this clonotype: Its antigen remains unknown.

The CDR3 length is 14 residues. Per germline, CDR1 DFQATT and CDR2 SNEGSKA (reference sequence). V shed 0 bases and J shed 4 bases, with 12 bases lying between them. Sequencing libraries for TCR beta were prepared with iRepertoire HTBI primers and Arm-PCR of CDR3 regions. TCRdb redid the calling of the multiplex PCR reads with MiXCR, one entry per CDR3 protein. The sample carries approximately 470,000 distinct CDR3 sequences, around 15% recorded once. General observations from the study: Peripheral blood alone, not thyroid tissue, underwent study.

The time point here: newly diagnosed GD, antithyroid drugs for less than 3 months. RNA isolated from PBMCs was used to make the TCR library. The same specimen was also included in a second study, on T cells in Graves' hyperthyroidism and ophthalmopathy. That work contributes: When the TCR CDR3 underwent first-round RT-PCR, the HTBI primer set was used. Ophthalmopathy onset followed model prediction by a median roughly 6.5 months.

The TCR comes from a man aged 40-49 years with Graves disease. The chain links TRBV20-1 to TRBJ2-5, with D possibly being TRBD1 (6 bases). This material consisted of peripheral blood mononuclear cells (PBMCs), taken at new diagnosis, from a patient treated with antithyroid drugs. The CDR3 sequence: CSARDMGARETQYF. CDR3 sequence (DNA): TGCAGTGCTAGAGATATGGGGGCGCGAGAGACCCAGTACTTC.